This TCR beta chain came from a study of cytomegalovirus exposure and HLA in healthy donors. Study context: Earlier, some 170 million T cells were analyzed, and some 120 million unique TCR beta sequences were found among them. Around 85 million unique TCRs from HLA-typed donors were held in an early data release. Findings and caveats of the study: Later analysis showed TCR association rates varying by HLA locus, highest for DRB1 and lowest for HLA-C. In a later analysis, V- and J-gene trimming of beta chains associated with a DCLRE1C missense variant, replicated independently.

In the PCR, 60 Vbeta and 13 Jbeta primers were used. TCRdb's table, derived via immunoSEQ multiplex PCR, lists solely in-frame clones and lacks some. The sample records under 150,000 clones, about a tenth being singletons. CDR1 MNHNY and CDR2 SVGAGI come from the germline V gene (reference sequence). Unmatched junction bases numbered 8, after V lost 0 bases and J lost 3 bases. The length of the CDR3 is 16 residues. Remarks on this clone: Its target is not known.

This chain links TRBV6-6 with TRBJ2-7, with 7 positions matching TRBD1. The sequence derives from a male donor in good health and CMV-seronegative. The source material was PBMCs. The chain's CDR3 is CASSYSMGQKFYEQYF. The CDR3 nucleotides read TGTGCCAGCAGTTACTCGATGGGACAGAAATTCTACGAGCAGTACTTC.